The 18 T cell receptor beta chains presented below share a single source sample, sequenced in a study of blood T cells in healthy people across ages. Using a J-beta primer mix together with a sample-barcoded 5' primer, a second PCR was run for about 7 to 12 cycles. TCRdb re-called the 5' RACE reads with MiXCR, one entry per CDR3 protein. Of about 1,000,000 distinct CDR3 sequences in the sample, 35% to 50% were seen once. The sequenced material came from blood. The origin of the receptors is a woman aged 55-69 years in good health.

The chain recombines TRBV5-5 with TRBJ1-1; D gene ambiguous. CDR3 size: 14 residues. V dropped 1 base and J dropped 6 bases, with 13 bases sitting between them. Germline V gives CDR1 SGHKS, CDR2 YYEKEE (reference sequence). CDR3 amino acids: CASSLWRHDAEAFF. The CDR3 DNA reads as TGTGCCAGCAGCTTGTGGAGACATGACGCTGAAGCTTTCTTT. Variable domain in full (rest from reference TRBV5-5 and TRBJ1-1): DAGVTQSPTHLIKTRGQQVTLRCSPISGHKSVSWYQQVLGQGPQFIFQYYEKEERGRGNFPDRFSARQFPNYSSELNVNALLLGDSALYLCASSLWRHDAEAFFGQGTRLTVV.

Only one count was recorded for this clonotype. This rearrangement joins TRBV27 to TRBJ2-3; weak D call: TRBD2 (6 bases). This CDR3 has 17 amino acids. Germline values: CDR1 MNHEY, CDR2 SMNVEV (reference sequence). Between the trimmed V and J ends, which lost 3 bases and 2 bases, there was a span of 18 bases. The CDR3 DNA is TGTGCCAGCAGTTTTCAGTCTCTAGCGAGGGTCACAGATACGCAGTATTTT. It yields the protein CASSFQSLARVTDTQYF.

Only a few counts were recorded for this clonotype. The chain employs TRBV24-1 and TRBJ2-1, with TRBD2 matching 8 bases. This CDR3 is built from 15 residues. Germline CDR1 is KGHDR and CDR2 is SFDVKD. The junction had 7 bases not matched to a gene; V was cut back by 2 bases and J by 8 bases. CDR3 region: CATSDSWTSRDEQFF. CDR3 DNA: TGTGCCACCAGTGATTCCTGGACTAGCAGGGATGAGCAGTTCTTC.

The rearrangement links TRBV5-6 to TRBJ2-5; 8 nucleotides agree with TRBD1. The CDR3 loop spans 16 amino acids. Trimming cost V 2 bases and J 5 bases; bases outside gene matches: 11. From germline, CDR1 is SGHDT and CDR2 YYEEEE. CDR3 in amino acids: CASSFGTGSRVETQYF. As DNA, the CDR3 is TGTGCCAGCAGCTTTGGGACAGGTAGTAGGGTTGAGACCCAGTACTTC.

This clonotype was picked up a small number of times. The genes are TRBV6-5 and TRBJ1-1; TRBD1 might be the D (6 bases). Trimming pared 7 bases from V and 1 base from J, leaving 7 bases between. From germline, CDR1 is MNHEY and CDR2 SVGAGI. This CDR3 contains 12 residues. For the CDR3, the DNA is TGTGCCAGCACGACAGGGAACACTGAAGCTTTCTTT. Its protein is CASTTGNTEAFF.

This clonotype was observed at least ten times. This chain connects TRBV7-9 to TRBJ2-1, with no clear D. Germline lookup yields CDR1 SEHNR and CDR2 FQNEAQ (reference sequence). V lost 7 bases and J 0 bases, leaving 16 bases between the germline ends. This CDR3 region has 16 residues. The CDR3 here is CASTLQLITSYNEQFF. CDR3 sequence (DNA): TGTGCCAGCACCCTCCAACTAATAACCTCCTACAATGAGCAGTTCTTC. The full variable domain, in which reference TRBV7-9 and TRBJ2-1 provide the parts outside the CDR3, is DTGVSQNPRHKITKRGQNVTFRCDPISEHNRLYWYRQTLGQGPEFLTYFQNEAQLEKSRLLSDRFSAERPKGSFSTLEIQRTEQGDSAMYLCASTLQLITSYNEQFFGPGTRLTVL.

This chain uses TRBV20-1 with TRBJ2-1; 7 nucleotides match TRBD1. The CDR3 is 16 amino acids. The germline V gene has CDR1 DFQATT and CDR2 SNEGSKA (reference sequence). Here the CDR3 DNA reads TGCAGCCCTGAGGGGGCGGAAGTTAGCTCCTACAATGAGCAGTTCTTC. Amino acid sequence: CSPEGAEVSSYNEQFF.

The gene calls are TRBV7-9 and TRBJ1-2, with 12 bases aligning to TRBD1. The V segment lost 4 bases and the J segment 7 bases; nucleotides outside the gene matches: 10. CDR1 is SEHNR and CDR2 is FQNEAQ in the germline V gene (reference sequence). CDR3 size: 16 residues. CDR3 DNA sequence: TGTGCCAGCAGCTCAGCCGGGACAGGGGGCCCTTCTGGCTACACCTTC. This translates into CASSSAGTGGPSGYTF. Full variable domain (rest looked up from reference TRBV7-9 and TRBJ1-2): DTGVSQNPRHKITKRGQNVTFRCDPISEHNRLYWYRQTLGQGPEFLTYFQNEAQLEKSRLLSDRFSAERPKGSFSTLEIQRTEQGDSAMYLCASSSAGTGGPSGYTFGSGTRLTVV.

This clonotype occurred once. V is TRBV14 and J is TRBJ2-1; tentative D call: TRBD2 (5 bases). V gave up 3 bases and J gave up 5 bases, with 17 bases separating them. Germline assignment: CDR1 SGHDN and CDR2 FVKESK. The CDR3 length is 16 residues. The CDR3 coding sequence is TGTGCCAGCAGCCACCGGTCTAGCCCCCTTCACAATGAGCAGTTCTTC. Residues: CASSHRSSPLHNEQFF.

This clonotype occurred a few times. The rearrangement uses TRBV13 and TRBJ2-7; D may be TRBD1 (6 bases). V gave up 5 bases and J gave up 4 bases, with 15 bases separating them. There are 14 residues in the CDR3. The germline V gene encodes CDR1 PRHDT and CDR2 FYEKMQ (reference sequence). The CDR3 DNA reads as TGTGCCAGCAGCCAGACAGGAACAGAGTACGAGCAGTACTTC. Its translation: CASSQTGTEYEQYF. Variable domain in full (rest from reference TRBV13 and TRBJ2-7): AAGVIQSPRHLIKEKRETATLKCYPIPRHDTVYWYQQGPGQDPQFLISFYEKMQSDKGSIPDRFSAQQFSDYHSELNMSSLELGDSALYFCASSQTGTEYEQYFGPGTRLTVT.

On this clonotype itself: One end of the junction does not line up with germline, which may come from a read error. The rearrangement links TRBV12-3 or TRBV12-4 to TRBJ2-3, with 9 bases matching TRBD2. This CDR3 comprises 15 residues. In nucleotides, the CDR3 is TGTGCCAGCAGGTTTCGTAGCGGGAGCATAGATACGCAGTATTTT. Amino acid sequence: CASRFRSGSIDTQYF.

This clonotype was observed a handful of times. The CDR3 sequence is CSAIYRASGPYEQYF. CDR3 DNA sequence: TGCAGTGCTATCTACCGGGCTAGCGGACCGTACGAGCAGTACTTC. The chain joins TRBV20-1 to TRBJ2-5; TRBD2 matches 7 bases. The J call is doubtful: the DNA matches TRBJ2-7 better. The CDR3 is 15 residues long. Germline lookup yields CDR1 DFQATT and CDR2 SNEGSKA (reference sequence).

The chain has TRBV27 and TRBJ2-5, with TRBD1 matching over 8 bases. This CDR3 has 14 residues. Germline V gives CDR1 MNHEY, CDR2 SMNVEV (reference sequence). The trim removed 8 bases at V and 4 bases at J, leaving 9 bases unmatched. CDR3 nucleotide sequence: TGTGCCAGCGGGGGTGAGACAGGGGTAGAGACCCAGTACTTC. Translation gives CASGGETGVETQYF.

The sample holds a few counts of this clonotype. The CDR3 DNA follows: TGTGCCAGCAGCGTAGTTGGGACTAGCGGGAGTGGAGATACGCAGTATTTT. This codes for CASSVVGTSGSGDTQYF. J is TRBJ2-3 and V is TRBV9, with 14 nucleotides matching TRBD2. Unmatched junction bases numbered 5, after V lost 0 bases and J lost 5 bases. CDR1 is SGDLS, CDR2 YYNGEE, per germline. CDR3 length equals 17 residues.

This clonotype was seen many times. The rearrangement joins TRBV9 to TRBJ2-7, with 8 positions matching TRBD1. CDR3 size: 14 residues. Looked up from germline, CDR1 is SGDLS and CDR2 is YYNGEE. With V trimmed by 2 bases and J by 4 bases, 5 bases remained unmatched. The CDR3 nucleotides read TGTGCCAGCAGCGTCGGGACAGGCGATTACGAGCAGTACTTC. It translates to CASSVGTGDYEQYF.

V gene TRBV6-1 combines with J gene TRBJ2-5; perhaps TRBD2 as D (6 bases). CDR1 is MNHNS, CDR2 SASEGT, per germline. Trimming stripped 3 bases from V and 11 bases from J, with 16 bases between. This CDR3 has 13 residues. CDR3 protein: CASSETLWEEQYF. The DNA of the CDR3 is TGTGCCAGCAGTGAGACCCTCTGGGAGGAGCAGTACTTC.

The chain links TRBV27 to TRBJ2-1, with 10 bases matching TRBD2. The V gene end was trimmed by 5 bases and the J gene end by 7 bases; junction bases not matched to a gene: 17. CDR3 length: 18 amino acids. Germline V gene data show CDR1 as MNHEY and CDR2 as SMNVEV (reference sequence). This CDR3 reads CASSPPRTSGYYTNEQFF. CDR3 bases: TGTGCCAGCAGTCCCCCCCGGACTAGCGGATATTATACAAATGAGCAGTTCTTC.

V and J are TRBV19 and TRBJ2-1; 10 positions match TRBD2. The CDR3 runs 16 residues. CDR1 and CDR2 from the germline V gene are LNHDA and SQIVND (reference sequence). J was trimmed by 8 bases and V by 6 bases; bases with no gene match: 13. As DNA, the CDR3 is TGTGCCAGTAGGGATTTATCCGGGACTAGCGTCTATGAGCAGTTCTTC. Its translation: CASRDLSGTSVYEQFF.